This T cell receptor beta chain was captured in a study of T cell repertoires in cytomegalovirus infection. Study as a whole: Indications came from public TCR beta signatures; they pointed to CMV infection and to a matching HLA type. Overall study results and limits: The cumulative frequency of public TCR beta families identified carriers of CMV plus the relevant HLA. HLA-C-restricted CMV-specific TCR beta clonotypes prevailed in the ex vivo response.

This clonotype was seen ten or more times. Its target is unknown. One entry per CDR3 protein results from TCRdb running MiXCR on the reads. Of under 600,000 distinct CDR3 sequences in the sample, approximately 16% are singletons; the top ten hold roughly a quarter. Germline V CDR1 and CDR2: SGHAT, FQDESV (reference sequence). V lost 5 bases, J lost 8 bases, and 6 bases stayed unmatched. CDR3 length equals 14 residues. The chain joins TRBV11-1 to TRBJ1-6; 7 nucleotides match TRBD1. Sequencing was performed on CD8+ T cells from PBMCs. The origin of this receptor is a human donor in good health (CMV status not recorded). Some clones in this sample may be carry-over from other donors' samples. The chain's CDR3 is CASSPTGRDSPLHF. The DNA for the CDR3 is TGTGCCAGCAGCCCGACAGGGCGGGATTCACCCCTCCACTTT.